Here is one T cell receptor beta chain with its context. The authors combined roughly 200,000 CFSE-labeled responder cells with roughly 200,000 irradiated, violet-dye-labeled stimulator cells in plates. This sample is part of a study of graft-versus-host responses after intestinal transplantation. The assay was immunoSEQ multiplex PCR, and TCRdb's table has in-frame clones only and misses some. Among about 12,000 clones listed, about 30% were seen once. V was clipped by 6 bases and J by 2 bases, with 7 bases between them. This CDR3 comprises 12 residues. The germline V gene encodes CDR1 MDHEN and CDR2 SYDVKM.

The specimen was alloreactive CD8+ T cells from a mixed lymphocyte reaction culture, collected before intestinal transplant. Subset specified: CFSE-low proliferating T cells sorted from roughly six-day pre-transplant mixed lymphocyte reaction (GvH or HvG direction). This TCR was sampled from a human patient who received an intestinal transplant. The chain employs TRBV28 and TRBJ1-1; D gene uncertain. The CDR3, as DNA: TGTGCCAGCAGACCCTTTAACACTGAAGCTTTCTTT. Translation gives CASRPFNTEAFF. The full variable domain, its missing parts supplied by reference TRBV28 and TRBJ1-1, is DVKVTQSSRYLVKRTGEKVFLECVQDMDHENMFWYRQDPGLGLRLIYFSYDVKMKEKGDIPEGYSVSREKKERFSLILESASTNQTSMYLCASRPFNTEAFFGQGTRLTVV.